This T cell receptor (beta chain) is from a study of blood T cells in healthy people across ages. The wider study: The capture of about one barcoded beta molecule per two T cells was achieved by template switching.

Points on this clonotype: Its matching antigen is unknown. A read error may account for a junction end that differs from germline.

Findings of the study overall: Diversity estimates from one million T cells were considered underestimates. There was no known CMV status for donors, so expanded clonotype changes were possibly confounded.

Through a sample-barcoded 5' primer and a J-beta primer mix, a second PCR was run for roughly 6 to 11 cycles. The yield of each sample was at least 2.5 million CDR3-containing paired-end reads. TCRdb re-called the 5' RACE reads through MiXCR, storing one row per CDR3 protein. The data contain around 1.5 million distinct CDR3 sequences, approximately 60% of them singletons. Germline CDR1 reads SGHAT; CDR2 reads FQNNGV. The CDR3 covers 12 residues. The chain couples TRBV11-2 to TRBJ2-4, with a possible D match to TRBD1 (6 bases). The clonotype originates from a man aged 18 to 29 in good health. Sequencing used blood. CDR3 residues: CASKGRDTRVDF. DNA of the CDR3: TGTGCCAGCAAAGGCCGGGACACCAGAGTGGACTTC.